The 7 T cell receptor beta chains below come from one sample, sequenced in a study of blood T cell repertoires in COVID-19. Repertoires were generated with immunoSEQ multiplex PCR, while TCRdb's copy carries only in-frame clones and drops some. The sample consists of under 200,000 clones, more than 70% of them appearing once. Material for sequencing was PBMCs or T cells enriched from blood (not recorded which). The source is a man in his sixties who had recovered from COVID-19.

The chain's CDR3 is CASSLRQADTQYF. DNA of the CDR3: TGTGCCAGCAGTCTTAGACAGGCAGATACGCAGTATTTT. The V gene is TRBV12-3 or TRBV12-4, the J gene TRBJ2-3, with D possibly being TRBD1 (6 bases). The V end lost 5 bases, the J end lost 4 bases, and 10 bases lay between the germline ends. The CDR3 has 13 amino acids.

In this sample, this clone turned up once. The V and J genes are TRBV18 and TRBJ1-6; 7 bases map to TRBD1. The CDR3 has 16 residues. V shed 1 base, J shed 7 bases, and the junction held 7 bases outside the gene matches. Germline assignment: CDR1 KGHSH and CDR2 LQKENI. As DNA, the CDR3 is TGTGCCAGCTCACCACGGCTCGGGACAGAAAATTCACCCCTCCACTTT. It encodes CASSPRLGTENSPLHF. Looking up the rest from reference TRBV18 and TRBJ1-6 gives the full variable domain: NAGVMQNPRHLVRRRGQEARLRCSPMKGHSHVYWYRQLPEEGLKFMVYLQKENIIDESGMPKERFSAEFPKEGPSILRIQQVVRGDSAAYFCASSPRLGTENSPLHFGNGTRLTVT.

This clone was observed once. V is TRBV7-8 and J is TRBJ1-5, with a weak D call TRBD1 (6 bases). V shed 1 base and J shed 3 bases, with 10 bases lying between them. CDR3 length equals 15 residues. Germline loops: CDR1 SGHVS, CDR2 FQNEAQ. The CDR3 nucleotides are TGTGCCAGCAGCTTAGAGGGACACTACAATCAGCCCCAGCATTTT. Protein sequence: CASSLEGHYNQPQHF.

The CDR3 loop is CAWSRGRKATSGGEWLSGELFF. DNA for the CDR3: TGTGCCTGGTCCAGGGGTCGCAAGGCGACTAGCGGGGGAGAGTGGTTAAGCGGGGAGCTGTTTTTT. The chain has TRBV30 and TRBJ2-2; TRBD2 aligns across 12 bases. The CDR3 loop spans 22 amino acids. The germline CDR1 and CDR2 sequences are GTSNPN and SVGIG (reference sequence). After removal of 5 bases from V and 7 bases from J, the junction contained 29 bases not matched to a gene.

The CDR3 loop is CASSPPGTGGTNTEAFF. For the CDR3, the DNA is TGTGCCAGCAGCCCCCCCGGGACAGGGGGAACGAACACTGAAGCTTTCTTT. This chain links TRBV5-4 with TRBJ1-1; 11 bases match TRBD1. Germline V gene sequence: CDR1 SGHNT, CDR2 YYREEE (reference sequence). V was clipped by 4 bases and J by 1 base; unmatched bases: 9. The CDR3 extends over 17 amino acids.

The rearrangement joins TRBV2 to TRBJ1-1; no firm D call. Looked up from germline, CDR1 is SNHLY and CDR2 is FYNNEI. This CDR3 is 15 amino acids long. The V end lost 3 bases, the J end lost 13 bases, and 24 bases lay between the germline ends. The CDR3 DNA reads TGTGCCAGCAGTGAGGCAGGCAGTCAGCCCACCGTTGGTTTCTTT. Translated: CASSEAGSQPTVGFF.

This clone came up a few times. The gene calls are TRBV27 and TRBJ2-1, with 8 bases fitting TRBD2. CDR3 length equals 16 residues. CDR1 MNHEY and CDR2 SMNVEV come from the germline V gene (reference sequence). J was trimmed by 7 bases and V by 8 bases; bases with no gene match: 16. The CDR3 DNA sequence: TGTGCCAGCCTCTCGGGGGGGCCCGCCTACCCAAATGAGCAGTTCTTC. Translating it yields CASLSGGPAYPNEQFF.